This TCR beta chain was captured by sequencing in a study of T cells after somatic rescue of genetic block (TCRdb year 2020). Turning to the overall study: What the study looked at was long-term robustness, specifically in a T-cell system that came about through somatic rescue of a genetic block in T-cell development.

Receptors were amplified or captured by the immunoSEQ multiplex PCR assay. Not all clones reach the TCRdb copy of this immuneACCESS table, which keeps in-frame sequences only. Checked studies attribute under half of the gap to unresolved V genes and leave the rest unexplained. The table for this sample lists 95,000 to 120,000 clones; over 80% of them were counted only once. The ten largest account for over 1.1% of the sample. Concerning this clone itself: Its cognate antigen has yet to be identified. Per-base quality was not reported, and no clone a single base away is much larger than it.

CDR1 and CDR2, per the germline V gene, are MNHEY and SVGAGI. V is trimmed back by 6 bases and J by 3 bases, and the junction contains 6 bases that no gene match accounts for. The CDR3 spans 14 residues, from the cysteine through the phenylalanine. The read is trimmed to its CDR3 DNA, 42 bases read in frame from base 1. The material sequenced was peripheral blood mononuclear cells (PBMCs). The receptor was derived from a woman aged 18-29 years. The V and J segments used are TRBV6-5 and TRBJ2-3; TRBD2 matches 7 bases in the middle. The DNA is as follows: TGTGCCAGCAGGTTTCCGGGGGGAACAGATACGCAGTATTTT. Translated, this gives CASRFPGGTDTQYF.